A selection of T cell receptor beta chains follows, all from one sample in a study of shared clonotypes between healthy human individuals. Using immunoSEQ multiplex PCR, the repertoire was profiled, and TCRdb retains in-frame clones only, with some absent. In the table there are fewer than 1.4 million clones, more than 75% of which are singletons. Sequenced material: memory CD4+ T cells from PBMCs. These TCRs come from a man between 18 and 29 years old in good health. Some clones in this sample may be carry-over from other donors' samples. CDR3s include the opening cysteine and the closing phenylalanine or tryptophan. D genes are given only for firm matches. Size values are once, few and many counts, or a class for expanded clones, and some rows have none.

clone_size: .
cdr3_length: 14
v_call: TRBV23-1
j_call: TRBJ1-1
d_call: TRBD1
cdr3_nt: TGCGCCAGCAGAACAAGGACAGGGGACACTGAAGCTTTCTTT
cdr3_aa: CASRTRTGDTEAFF

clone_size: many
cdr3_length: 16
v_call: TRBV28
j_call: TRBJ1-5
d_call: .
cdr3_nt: TGTGCCAGCAGTTTTGGGCGGCTGATTGGCAATCAGCCCCAGCATTTT
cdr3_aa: CASSFGRLIGNQPQHF

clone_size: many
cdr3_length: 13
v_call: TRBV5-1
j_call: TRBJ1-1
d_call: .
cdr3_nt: TGCGCCAGCATGCCGGGGATGAACACTGAAGCTTTCTTT
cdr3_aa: CASMPGMNTEAFF

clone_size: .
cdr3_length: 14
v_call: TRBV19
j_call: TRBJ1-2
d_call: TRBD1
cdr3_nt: TGTGCCAGTAGTATTCGGGACAGGAACTATGGCTACACCTTC
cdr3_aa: CASSIRDRNYGYTF

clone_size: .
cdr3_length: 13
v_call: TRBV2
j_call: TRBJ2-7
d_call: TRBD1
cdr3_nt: TGTGCCAGCAGTACAGGGGGCTGGGGCGAGCAGTACTTC
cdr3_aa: CASSTGGWGEQYF

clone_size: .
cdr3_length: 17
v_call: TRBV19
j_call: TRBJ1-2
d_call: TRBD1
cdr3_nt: TGTGCCAGTAGTATAGTCCCCGGGACAGGAGGTTACTATGGCTACACCTTC
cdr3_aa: CASSIVPGTGGYYGYTF

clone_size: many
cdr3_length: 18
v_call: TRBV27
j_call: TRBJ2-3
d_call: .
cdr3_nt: TGTGCCAGCAGTTTACGGGGGGCCTCCCTTTCTGGCACAGATACGCAGTATTTT
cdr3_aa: CASSLRGASLSGTDTQYF

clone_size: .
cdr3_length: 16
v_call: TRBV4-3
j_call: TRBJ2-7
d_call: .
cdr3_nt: TGCGCCAGCAGCCAGGAGAGCGAGGCATTCACCTACGAGCAGTACTTC
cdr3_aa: CASSQESEAFTYEQYF

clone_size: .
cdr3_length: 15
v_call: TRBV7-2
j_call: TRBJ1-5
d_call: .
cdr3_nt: TGTGCCAGCAGCTCGGGGGGCCATAGCAATCAGCCCCAGCATTTT
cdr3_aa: CASSSGGHSNQPQHF

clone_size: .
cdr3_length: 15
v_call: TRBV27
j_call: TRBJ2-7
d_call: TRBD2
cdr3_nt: TGTGCCAGCAGTTTATACCGGGGGGGGACCTACGAGCAGTACTTC
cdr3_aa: CASSLYRGGTYEQYF

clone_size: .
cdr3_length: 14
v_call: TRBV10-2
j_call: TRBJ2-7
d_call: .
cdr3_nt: TGCGCCAGCAGTGATCTGATTAGTAGTGGCGAGCAGTACTTC
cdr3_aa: CASSDLISSGEQYF

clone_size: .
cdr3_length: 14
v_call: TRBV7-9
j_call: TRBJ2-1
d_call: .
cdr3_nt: TGTGCCAGCAGCCCCCCCGGCGGGTACAATGAGCAGTTCTTC
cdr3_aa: CASSPPGGYNEQFF

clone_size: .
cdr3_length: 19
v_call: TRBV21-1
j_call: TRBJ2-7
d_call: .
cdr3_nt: TGTGCCAGCAGCAAAGTGTGGGGGTACCCAGACCCATTAACCTACGAGCAGTACTTC
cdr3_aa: CASSKVWGYPDPLTYEQYF

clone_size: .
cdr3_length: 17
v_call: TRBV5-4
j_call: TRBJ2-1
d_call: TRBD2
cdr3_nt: TGTGCCAGCAACTCGTTAGCGGGAGCCAACTCCTACAATGAGCAGTTCTTC
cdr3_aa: CASNSLAGANSYNEQFF

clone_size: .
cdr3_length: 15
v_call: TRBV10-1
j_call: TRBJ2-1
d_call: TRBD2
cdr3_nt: TGCGCCAGCAGGGACGGGAGGGCCGGCTACAATGAGCAGTTCTTC
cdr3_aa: CASRDGRAGYNEQFF

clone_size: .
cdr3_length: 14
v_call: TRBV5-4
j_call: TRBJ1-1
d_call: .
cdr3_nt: TGTGCCAGCAGCTTGGTTGTAGGGAACACTGAAGCTTTCTTT
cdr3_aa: CASSLVVGNTEAFF

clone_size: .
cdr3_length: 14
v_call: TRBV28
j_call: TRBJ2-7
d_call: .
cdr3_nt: TGTGCCAGCAGTCTCCGCGGGGTAGTCTACGAGCAGTACTTC
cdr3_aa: CASSLRGVVYEQYF

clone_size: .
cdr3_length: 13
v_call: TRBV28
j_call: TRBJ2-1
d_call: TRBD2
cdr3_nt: TGTGCCAGCGGGAGGGCCTCCTACAATGAGCAGTTCTTC
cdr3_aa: CASGRASYNEQFF

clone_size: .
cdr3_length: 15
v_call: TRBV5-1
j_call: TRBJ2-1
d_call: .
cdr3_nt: TGCGCCAGCAGCTTGGGTCAGGGCATTGACAATGAGCAGTTCTTC
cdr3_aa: CASSLGQGIDNEQFF

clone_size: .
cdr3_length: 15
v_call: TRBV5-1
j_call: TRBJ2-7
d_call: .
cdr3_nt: TGCGCCAGCAGCGAAATCGGGGTCCTCGACTACGAGCAGTACTTC
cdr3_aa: CASSEIGVLDYEQYF

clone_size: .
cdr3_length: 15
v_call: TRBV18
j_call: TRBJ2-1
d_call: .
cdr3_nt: TGTGCCAGCTCACCACAGGGTTACTCCTACAATGAGCAGTTCTTC
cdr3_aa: CASSPQGYSYNEQFF

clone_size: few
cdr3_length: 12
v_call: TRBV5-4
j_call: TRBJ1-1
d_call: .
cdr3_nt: TGTGCCAGCAGCTTGGAGGGCACTGAAGCTTTCTTT
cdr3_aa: CASSLEGTEAFF

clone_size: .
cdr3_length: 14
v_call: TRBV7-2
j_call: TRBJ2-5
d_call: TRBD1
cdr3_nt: TGTGCCAGCAGGAGTTCCCGACAGGGTTGGGTCCAGTACTTC
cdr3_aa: CASRSSRQGWVQYF

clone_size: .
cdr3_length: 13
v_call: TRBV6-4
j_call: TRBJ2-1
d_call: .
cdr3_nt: TGTGCCAGCAGTGCCCTCGTCGGGGCGGAGGAGTTCTTC
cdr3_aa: CASSALVGAEEFF

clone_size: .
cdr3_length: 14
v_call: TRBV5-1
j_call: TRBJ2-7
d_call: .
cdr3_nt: TGCGCCAGCAGGAGCTCGGTAGATGTCTACGAGCAGTACTTC
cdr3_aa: CASRSSVDVYEQYF

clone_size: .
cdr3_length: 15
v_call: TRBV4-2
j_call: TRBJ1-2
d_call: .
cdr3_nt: TGTGCCAGCAGCCAAGAAGGCGGGGAGGACTATGGCTACACCTTC
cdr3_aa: CASSQEGGEDYGYTF

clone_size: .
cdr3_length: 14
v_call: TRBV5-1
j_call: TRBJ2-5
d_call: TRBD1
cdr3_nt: TGCGCCAGCAGCGTACAGGGGTCCGAAGAGACCCAGTACTTC
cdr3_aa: CASSVQGSEETQYF

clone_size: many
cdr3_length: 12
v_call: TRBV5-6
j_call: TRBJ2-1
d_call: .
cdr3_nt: TGTGCCAGCAGCTTAAACCTCATCGAGCAGTTCTTC
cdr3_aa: CASSLNLIEQFF

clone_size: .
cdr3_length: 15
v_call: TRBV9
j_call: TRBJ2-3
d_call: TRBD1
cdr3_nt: TGTGCCAGCAGCGTAACACAGGGGGCCCCAGATACGCAGTATTTT
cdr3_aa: CASSVTQGAPDTQYF

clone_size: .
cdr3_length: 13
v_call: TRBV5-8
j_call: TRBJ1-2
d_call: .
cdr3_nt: TGTGCCAGCAGCTTAGGGGCCGATTATGGCTACACCTTC
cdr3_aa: CASSLGADYGYTF

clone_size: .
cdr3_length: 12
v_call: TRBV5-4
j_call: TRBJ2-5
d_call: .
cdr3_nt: TGTGCCAGCAGCTTGGTGAGCGGGACCCAGTACTTC
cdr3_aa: CASSLVSGTQYF

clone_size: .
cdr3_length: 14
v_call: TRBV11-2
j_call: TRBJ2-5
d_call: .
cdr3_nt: TGTGCCAGCAGCTTAGGCCGGGCTCAAGAGACCCAGTACTTC
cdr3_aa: CASSLGRAQETQYF

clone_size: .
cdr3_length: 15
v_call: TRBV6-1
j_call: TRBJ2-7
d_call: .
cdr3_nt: TGTGCCAGCAACCTCCGGGACTCCCTTGTTTACGAGCAGTACTTC
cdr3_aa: CASNLRDSLVYEQYF

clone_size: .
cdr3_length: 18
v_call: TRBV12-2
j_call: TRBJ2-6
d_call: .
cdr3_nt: TGTGCAAGTCGCTTATACGGCAGGGCCCCGAGAGGGGCCAACGTCCTGACTTTC
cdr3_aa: CASRLYGRAPRGANVLTF

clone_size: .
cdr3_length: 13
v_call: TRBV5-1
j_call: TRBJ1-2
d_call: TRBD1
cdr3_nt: TGCGCCAGCAGCTTTACAGGGGACTATGGCTACACCTTC
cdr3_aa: CASSFTGDYGYTF

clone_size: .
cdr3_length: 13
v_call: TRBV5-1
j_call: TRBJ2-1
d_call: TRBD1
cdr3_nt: TGCGCCAGCAGAGGACAGGGGATCAATGAGCAGTTCTTC
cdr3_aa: CASRGQGINEQFF

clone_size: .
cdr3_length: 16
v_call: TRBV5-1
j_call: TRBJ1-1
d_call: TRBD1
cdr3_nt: TGCGCCAGCAGCACCGGGACAGGGATTGGTAACACTGAAGCTTTCTTT
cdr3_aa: CASSTGTGIGNTEAFF

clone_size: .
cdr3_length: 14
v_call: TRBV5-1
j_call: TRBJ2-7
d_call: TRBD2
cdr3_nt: TGCGCCAGCAGCGAAGGACTAGTTTACAGCGAGCAGTACTTC
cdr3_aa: CASSEGLVYSEQYF

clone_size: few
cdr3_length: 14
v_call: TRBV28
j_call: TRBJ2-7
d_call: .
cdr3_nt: TGTGCCAGCGCAGTAGGGGGTCGTACCTACGAGCAGTACTTC
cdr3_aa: CASAVGGRTYEQYF